This passage covers 27 T cell receptor beta chains from one sample sequenced in a study of regulatory T cells in long-lasting Graves disease. As for time point: newly diagnosed GD, antithyroid drugs for less than 3 months. RNA from PBMCs was the source of the TCR library. Construction of TCR beta libraries relied on iRepertoire HTBI primers and on Arm-PCR targeting CDR3 regions. TCRdb analysed the multiplex PCR reads with MiXCR anew, one entry per CDR3 protein. The profile shows over 350,000 distinct CDR3 sequences, 14% of them singletons. This sample was shared with a second study, whose subject was T cells in Graves' hyperthyroidism and ophthalmopathy.

The sequencing here drew on peripheral blood mononuclear cells (PBMCs), taken at new diagnosis, from a patient treated with antithyroid drugs. Receptor source: a woman between 45 and 60 years old with Graves disease.

J is TRBJ2-2 and V is TRBV30; 7 nucleotides line up with TRBD2. The CDR3 totals 15 residues. Germline V CDR1 and CDR2: GTSNPN, SVGIG (reference sequence). The V and J ends lost 2 bases and 0 bases, in that order; junction bases with no gene match: 3. The CDR3: CAWSRAGTNTGELFF. The DNA of the CDR3 is TGTGCCTGGAGTCGAGCGGGAACGAACACCGGGGAGCTGTTTTTT. Supplemented by reference TRBV30 and TRBJ2-2, the full variable domain reads SQTIHQWPATLVQPVGSPLSLECTVEGTSNPNLYWYRQAAGRGLQLLFYSVGIGQISSEVPQNLSASRPQDRQFILSSKKLLLSDSGFYLCAWSRAGTNTGELFFGEGSRLTVL.

This clonotype was observed once. This chain connects TRBV4-2 to TRBJ2-1, with TRBD2 matching 14 bases. The CDR3 consists of 14 residues. Germline V gene lookup returns CDR1 LGHNA and CDR2 YNFKEQ. V shed 0 bases, J shed 12 bases, and the junction held 1 base outside the gene matches. CDR3 sequence (DNA): TGTGCCAGCAGCCAAGATGGACTAGCGGGGGGGCAGTTCTTC. Amino acid sequence: CASSQDGLAGGQFF.

This clonotype was seen many times. The V call is TRBV3-1, the J call TRBJ2-7; 10 bases agree with TRBD2. The CDR3 runs to 15 residues. Germline values: CDR1 LGHDT, CDR2 YNNKEL (reference sequence). The V gene end was trimmed by 3 bases and the J gene end by 6 bases; junction bases not matched to a gene: 8. The CDR3 spells CASSHNSGRFGEQYF. In nucleotides, the CDR3 is TGTGCCAGCAGCCACAATAGCGGGAGGTTCGGCGAGCAGTACTTC.

This chain joins TRBV7-2 and TRBJ1-2; the match to TRBD1 covers 10 bases. Germline assignment: CDR1 SGHTA and CDR2 FQGNSA. V lost 1 base, J lost 2 bases, and 4 bases stayed unmatched. The CDR3 spans 16 residues. In DNA, the CDR3 is TGTGCCAGCAGCTTAGGACAGGGGGCCAACAACTATGGCTACACCTTC. Encoded protein: CASSLGQGANNYGYTF.

This clonotype was counted a few times. The V and J genes are TRBV19 and TRBJ1-3; TRBD1 matches at 8 bases. Per germline, CDR1 LNHDA and CDR2 SQIVND (reference sequence). The CDR3 extends over 18 amino acids. V shed 6 bases and J 0 bases; nucleotides not matched to a gene: 13. CDR3 in DNA: TGTGCCAGTAGCCCGAGACCAGGGGGCAGAAGCTCTGGAAACACCATATATTTT. Residues: CASSPRPGGRSSGNTIYF.

Many counts were recorded for this clonotype. The J gene is TRBJ2-4, the V gene TRBV7-9; D could derive from TRBD1 or TRBD2 (5 bases each). Trimming took 5 bases from V and 0 from J, leaving 20 bases between them. There are 18 residues in the CDR3. The germline V gene encodes CDR1 SEHNR and CDR2 FQNEAQ (reference sequence). CDR3 DNA: TGTGCCAGCAGCCGCGAGAGAGGGACCGCGAGAGCCAAAAACATTCAGTACTTC. Its protein is CASSRERGTARAKNIQYF.

This sequence joins TRBV13 and TRBJ1-3, with a possible D match to TRBD1 (5 bases). The V and J ends lost 8 bases and 2 bases respectively, with 10 bases between them. This CDR3 spans 13 amino acids. CDR1 and CDR2 from the germline V gene are PRHDT and FYEKMQ (reference sequence). Here the CDR3 DNA reads TGTGCCAGCTGCGGGGGGACTGGAAACACCATATATTTT. The encoded protein is CASCGGTGNTIYF.

This clonotype occurred a few times. This rearrangement joins TRBV7-2 to TRBJ2-2, with a possible D match to TRBD1 (6 bases). The CDR3 length is 15 residues. CDR1 and CDR2 from the germline V gene are SGHTA and FQGNSA. The V and J ends lost 2 bases and 3 bases respectively, with 10 bases between them. CDR3 coding DNA: TGTGCCAGCAGCTTATTTACAGGGCACACCGGGGAGCTGTTTTTT. Protein sequence: CASSLFTGHTGELFF.

The sample holds a few counts of this clonotype. The V call is TRBV20-1, the J call TRBJ2-3; D is uncertain. Trimming removed 3 bases at V and 5 bases at J, with 6 bases between. CDR3 length: 11 amino acids. Germline values: CDR1 DFQATT, CDR2 SNEGSKA (reference sequence). The CDR3 DNA follows: TGCAGTGCTAGTTTGTTAGATACGCAGTATTTT. Protein: CSASLLDTQYF.

This clonotype was seen many times. This sequence joins TRBV5-1 and TRBJ2-1; TRBD1 matches at 10 bases. From germline, CDR1 is SGHRS and CDR2 YFSETQ. The CDR3 runs to 13 residues. V lost 4 bases and J lost 8; bases outside the gene matches: 3. CDR3 nucleotides: TGCGCCAGCAGCACGGGACAGGGGCATGAGCAGTTCTTC. Protein: CASSTGQGHEQFF.

This clonotype was recorded at least ten times. The gene calls are TRBV6-2 or TRBV6-3 and TRBJ2-7, with D possibly matching TRBD2 (5 bases). V shed 4 bases and J shed 3 bases, with 10 bases lying between them. In germline, CDR1 is MNHEY, CDR2 SVGEGT. This CDR3 is 13 amino acids long. DNA for the CDR3: TGTGCCAGCAGTTCACACGGGGACTACGAGCAGTACTTC. It specifies CASSSHGDYEQYF.

This clonotype was detected a few times. The chain is built from TRBV28 and TRBJ2-4; possible D gene TRBD1, 5 bases. This CDR3 has 17 residues. The germline V gene has CDR1 MDHEN and CDR2 SYDVKM. Trimming left V 3 bases short and J 2 bases short, with 17 bases between. The chain's CDR3 is CASSFSGFMSSKNIQYF. CDR3 nucleotides: TGTGCCAGCAGTTTCTCAGGGTTTATGTCCTCCAAAAACATTCAGTACTTC.

This clonotype occurred many times. The chain carries TRBV12-3 or TRBV12-4 and TRBJ2-1, with 12 positions matching TRBD2. This CDR3 has 15 residues. The V gene end was trimmed by 6 bases and the J gene end by 4 bases; junction bases not matched to a gene: 4. CDR3 DNA sequence: TGTGCCAGCAGGAGGACTAGCGGGACTTACAATGAGCAGTTCTTC. Translated: CASRRTSGTYNEQFF.

V is TRBV29-1 and J is TRBJ2-1, with 14 nucleotides matching TRBD2. V was pared by 1 base and J by 14 bases, with 10 bases of the junction left unmatched. The CDR3 contains 15 residues. Germline CDR1 reads SQVTM; CDR2 reads ANQGSEA. CDR3 nucleotides: TGCAGCGTTGAAGGTCGGCGACTAGCGGGAGGGTGGGAGTTCTTC. Translation: CSVEGRRLAGGWEFF.

This clonotype was found many times. This rearrangement joins TRBV9 to TRBJ2-7, with a tentative D call TRBD2 (6 bases). The germline gives CDR1 SGDLS, CDR2 YYNGEE. Trimming removed 1 base from V and 3 bases from J, with 14 bases in between. The CDR3 contains 15 residues. CDR3 region: CASSVMAGPNYEQYF. DNA for the CDR3: TGTGCCAGCAGCGTAATGGCGGGACCGAACTACGAGCAGTACTTC.

This clonotype has a handful of counts. The chain employs TRBV19 and TRBJ1-1; TRBD1 matches at 9 bases. The CDR3 loop spans 18 amino acids. CDR1 and CDR2 from the germline V gene are LNHDA and SQIVND (reference sequence). Trimming removed 5 bases from V and 0 bases from J; junction bases left unmatched: 13. DNA for the CDR3: TGTGCCAGTAGTTATGGACCCGGGACAGGGACCATGAACACTGAAGCTTTCTTT. Translating it yields CASSYGPGTGTMNTEAFF. The full variable domain, in which reference TRBV19 and TRBJ1-1 provide the parts outside the CDR3, is DGGITQSPKYLFRKEGQNVTLSCEQNLNHDAMYWYRQDPGQGLRLIYYSQIVNDFQKGDIAEGYSVSREKKESFPLTVTSAQKNPTAFYLCASSYGPGTGTMNTEAFFGQGTRLTVV.

This clonotype was seen repeatedly, ten times or more. The J gene is TRBJ2-7, the V gene TRBV20-1; D not resolved. The germline gives CDR1 DFQATT, CDR2 SNEGSKA (reference sequence). The CDR3 consists of 14 residues. The V and J ends lost 7 bases and 3 bases respectively, with 19 bases between them. The CDR3 sequence: CSVSNPAGRYEQYF. CDR3 in DNA: TGCAGTGTATCGAACCCGGCCGGCCGCTACGAGCAGTACTTC.

The table lists this clonotype with a few counts. The rearrangement joins TRBV5-1 to TRBJ1-1; 10 bases are shared with TRBD1. The V gene's germline CDR1 is SGHRS and CDR2 YFSETQ. The CDR3 sequence is 14 residues long. J was trimmed by 8 bases and V by 4 bases; bases with no gene match: 8. The CDR3 DNA reads as TGCGCCAGCAGCAAGGGGACAGGGGTTCTCGAAGCTTTCTTT. This gives the protein CASSKGTGVLEAFF.

This clonotype was found many times. CDR3 protein: CASSSRPLMGAGGELFF. The CDR3 DNA follows: TGTGCCAGCAGTTCCAGACCGTTGATGGGGGCGGGCGGGGAGCTGTTTTTT. The V and J genes are TRBV12-3 or TRBV12-4 and TRBJ2-2, with D possibly TRBD1 on 6 matching bases. The CDR3 is made up of 17 amino acids. V was trimmed by 4 bases and J by 7 bases, leaving 22 bases between them.

This clonotype was recorded at least ten times. The chain joins TRBV11-2 to TRBJ2-7; weak D call: TRBD1 (5 bases). The CDR3 runs to 13 residues. The V and J ends lost 6 bases and 2 bases respectively, with 11 bases between them. The germline V gene has CDR1 SGHAT and CDR2 FQNNGV. For the CDR3, the DNA is TGTGCCAGCAGTTTGCCAGGGCCCTACGAGCAGTACTTC. This translates into CASSLPGPYEQYF. The variable domain in full, completed from reference TRBV11-2 and TRBJ2-7, reads EAGVAQSPRYKIIEKRQSVAFWCNPISGHATLYWYQQILGQGPKLLIQFQNNGVVDDSQLPKDRFSAERLKGVDSTLKIQPAKLEDSAVYLCASSLPGPYEQYFGPGTRLTVT.

On this clonotype: The junction differs from germline at one of its ends, possibly a read error. V usage is TRBV7-7 and J usage is TRBJ1-4, with D hard to call. The CDR3 spans 14 residues. CDR1 is SSHAT, CDR2 FNYEAQ, per germline (reference sequence). This chain's CDR3 is CASSPSVTNEKLFF. DNA for the CDR3: TGTGCTAGCAGCCCCAGCGTGACTAATGAAAAACTGTTTTTT.

The table lists this clonotype with many counts. V and J are TRBV24-1 and TRBJ2-1, with 10 bases lining up with TRBD1. Per the germline V gene, CDR1 is KGHDR and CDR2 is SFDVKD. The CDR3 spans 16 residues. V gave up 3 bases and J gave up 7 bases; unmatched junction bases: 8. The CDR3 here is CATSDPEGQGQNEQFF. In DNA, the CDR3 is TGTGCCACCAGTGATCCCGAGGGACAGGGGCAGAATGAGCAGTTCTTC.

The chain uses TRBV19 and TRBJ2-7; tentatively, D is TRBD2 (5 bases). The germline gives CDR1 LNHDA, CDR2 SQIVND (reference sequence). V gave up 4 bases and J gave up 5 bases, with 18 bases separating them. CDR3 length: 15 amino acids. Here the CDR3 DNA reads TGTGCCAGTAGTAGCTTATATTCCGGGATCGACGAGCAGTACTTC. Translation gives CASSSLYSGIDEQYF.

This clonotype was recorded many times. The J gene is TRBJ1-5, the V gene TRBV24-1, with D tentatively TRBD1 (5 bases). CDR1 is KGHDR and CDR2 is SFDVKD in the germline V gene. V was trimmed by 2 bases and J by 0 bases, leaving 16 bases between them. The CDR3 sequence is 18 residues long. The CDR3 loop reads CATSDSGLPTYSNQPQHF. DNA for the CDR3: TGTGCCACCAGTGATTCAGGGTTGCCCACATATAGCAATCAGCCCCAGCATTTT.

This clonotype was detected a few times. J is TRBJ2-7 and V is TRBV27; D gene uncertain. The V end lost 8 bases, the J end lost 7 bases, and 12 bases lay between the germline ends. Germline V lookup: CDR1 MNHEY, CDR2 SMNVEV (reference sequence). The CDR3 length is 11 residues. CDR3: CASGSTLEQYF. The CDR3 DNA is TGTGCCAGCGGTTCGACTCTGGAGCAGTACTTC.

This sequence joins TRBV6-2 or TRBV6-3 and TRBJ2-2; possible D gene TRBD1, 6 bases. The CDR3 length is 16 residues. V lost 6 bases to trimming and J lost 3 bases, with 17 bases between them. CDR1 and CDR2 (germline): MNHEY, SVGEGT. This chain's CDR3 is CASRTYRARDTGELFF. CDR3 in DNA: TGTGCCAGCAGAACCTACAGGGCTCGGGACACCGGGGAGCTGTTTTTT.

J is TRBJ2-1 and V is TRBV4-1; 8 bases map to TRBD2. Germline CDR1 and CDR2: MGHRA and YSYEKL. The J segment lost 1 base and the V segment lost 3 bases, leaving 14 bases of the junction unmatched. CDR3 length: 19 residues. CDR3 sequence reads: CASSHRKNSGNPSYNEQFF. The CDR3 DNA follows: TGCGCCAGCAGCCATAGGAAAAATAGCGGGAACCCGTCCTACAATGAGCAGTTCTTC.